This T cell receptor (beta chain) is from a study of control samples from healthy donors and cancer patients. This CDR3 region has 16 residues. V gave up 2 bases and J gave up 1 base, with 12 bases separating them. The germline gives CDR1 SGHVS, CDR2 FQNEAQ. Using immunoSEQ multiplex PCR, the repertoire was profiled, and TCRdb retains in-frame clones only, with some absent. The data contain 100,000 to 150,000 clones, around 87% of them singletons. Material: blood. This chain links TRBV7-8 with TRBJ1-3; D is possibly TRBD1 (5 bases). This TCR came from a man aged 35 to 55 in good health. As DNA, the CDR3 is TGTGCCAGCAGCTTACGTGATCGGGGGTCTGGAAACACCATATATTTT. Amino acids: CASSLRDRGSGNTIYF.